This TCR beta chain was identified during a study of cytomegalovirus exposure and HLA in healthy donors. The PCR employed 60 Vbeta primers together with 13 Jbeta primers. Sequencing used immunoSEQ multiplex PCR; TCRdb keeps in-frame clones, though not all of them. Of 150,000 to 160,000 clones listed, 82% are singletons. Points on this clone: Its antigen is still unknown.

Study conclusions and caveats: Cytomegalovirus-associated status was assigned to about 150 TCR beta chains.

This clonotype was sampled from a woman aged 45-60 years in good health and CMV-seropositive. Sequencing input: PBMCs.

The DNA of the CDR3 is TGTGCCATCAGAGGGGACTATAATTCACCCCTCCACTTT. Translating gives CAIRGDYNSPLHF. The chain joins TRBV10-3 to TRBJ1-6; D possibly corresponds to TRBD1 (5 bases). The V end was cut by 6 bases, the J end by 3 bases, with 6 bases between. The CDR3 runs to 13 residues. The germline gives CDR1 ENHRY, CDR2 SYGVKD.